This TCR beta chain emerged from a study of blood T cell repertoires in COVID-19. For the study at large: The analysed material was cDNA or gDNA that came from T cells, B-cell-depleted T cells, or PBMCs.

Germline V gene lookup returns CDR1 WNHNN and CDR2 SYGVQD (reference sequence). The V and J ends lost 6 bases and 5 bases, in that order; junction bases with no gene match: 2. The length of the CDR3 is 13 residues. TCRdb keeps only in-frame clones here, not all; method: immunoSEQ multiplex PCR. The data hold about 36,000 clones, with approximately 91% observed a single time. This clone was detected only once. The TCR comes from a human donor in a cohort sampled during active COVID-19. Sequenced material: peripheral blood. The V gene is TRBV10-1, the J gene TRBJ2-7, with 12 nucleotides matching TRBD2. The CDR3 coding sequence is TGCGCCAGCAGCCGACTAGCGGGGGACGAGCAGTACTTC. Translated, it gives CASSRLAGDEQYF.